This entry lists 17 T cell receptor beta chains sequenced from one sample in a study of OX40 agonist ivuxolimab in advanced cancers. Generated by immunoSEQ multiplex PCR, the TCRdb table keeps only in-frame clones and is missing some. The data contain 55,000 to 75,000 clones, 87% of them singletons. The sequencing used CD4+ or CD8+ T cells sorted from blood, collected in a trial of the OX40 agonist ivuxolimab. The receptor source for this set is an adult with an advanced solid tumor such as melanoma, head and neck, liver or kidney cancer.

V gene TRBV6-5 combines with J gene TRBJ2-7; 11 nucleotides align to TRBD1. CDR1 is MNHEY and CDR2 is SVGAGI in the germline V gene. This CDR3 comprises 15 residues. Losses at the gene ends were 0 bases for V and 2 bases for J; bases not matched to a gene: 0. The CDR3: CASSYSGQGAYEQYF. CDR3 bases: TGTGCCAGCAGTTACTCGGGACAGGGGGCCTACGAGCAGTACTTC.

V usage is TRBV7-2 and J usage is TRBJ2-7, with D possibly TRBD2 on 5 matching bases. Trimming removed 2 bases from V and 3 bases from J, with 14 bases in between. CDR1 is SGHTA, CDR2 FQGNSA, per germline. This CDR3 comprises 15 residues. The CDR3 protein is CASSLIGEGVYEQYF. DNA for the CDR3: TGTGCCAGCAGCTTAATCGGTGAGGGAGTCTACGAGCAGTACTTC.

This sequence joins TRBV28 and TRBJ2-1, with D possibly TRBD2 on 5 matching bases. In germline, CDR1 is MDHEN, CDR2 SYDVKM. The CDR3 covers 14 residues. Trimming removed 6 bases from V and 9 bases from J, with 18 bases in between. Written as DNA, the CDR3 is TGTGCCAGCAGATACGGGGTCCTCACCAGTGAGCAGTTCTTC. This gives the protein CASRYGVLTSEQFF.

The chain combines TRBV7-9 with TRBJ2-3; 10 bases line up with TRBD2. Germline CDR1 is SEHNR and CDR2 is FQNEAQ (reference sequence). V shed 2 bases and J 4 bases; nucleotides not matched to a gene: 12. CDR3 length equals 18 residues. The CDR3 coding sequence is TGTGCCAGCAGCTTACGGCTAGCGGGAGAGGTGCCCGCAGATACGCAGTATTTT. Its protein product is CASSLRLAGEVPADTQYF.

The CDR3 loop reads CASSSGQGTYNEQFF. CDR3 sequence (DNA): TGCGCCAGCAGCTCGGGACAGGGGACATACAATGAGCAGTTCTTC. J is TRBJ2-1 and V is TRBV5-1, with 10 bases that match TRBD1. This CDR3 region has 15 residues. Germline CDR1 and CDR2: SGHRS and YFSETQ. V shed 3 bases and J 4 bases; nucleotides not matched to a gene: 4.

This chain uses TRBV27 with TRBJ2-3; D gene unclear. V lost 5 bases and J lost 0, with 24 bases in between. This CDR3 has 19 amino acids. Germline CDR1 is MNHEY and CDR2 is SMNVEV (reference sequence). The CDR3 DNA sequence: TGTGCCAGCAGTCGACCTCCCCAGTCGGGTAGCATAAGCACAGATACGCAGTATTTT. Translation: CASSRPPQSGSISTDTQYF.

This clone appeared a few times. The chain carries TRBV29-1 and TRBJ2-7, with D hard to call. This CDR3 contains 11 residues. From germline, CDR1 is SQVTM and CDR2 ANQGSEA. V lost 4 bases to trimming and J lost 4 bases, with 8 bases between them. The CDR3 DNA follows: TGCAGCGTTGCTCAAGCATACGAGCAGTACTTC. Translation: CSVAQAYEQYF.

The J gene is TRBJ1-4, the V gene TRBV5-1; D remains ambiguous. The CDR3 is made up of 13 amino acids. From germline, CDR1 is SGHRS and CDR2 YFSETQ. V was clipped by 1 base and J by 5 bases, with 6 bases between them. CDR3 loop: CASSLSGNEKLFF. The CDR3 nucleotides are TGCGCCAGCAGCTTGTCCGGGAATGAAAAACTGTTTTTT.

This chain joins TRBV6-5 and TRBJ1-1, with D unresolved. The CDR3 runs 16 residues. Trimming shortened V by 2 bases and J by 3 bases, and 16 bases separated the two germline ends. Germline CDR1 reads MNHEY; CDR2 reads SVGAGI. The CDR3: CASSYTQKGRYTEAFF. The CDR3, as DNA: TGTGCCAGCAGTTACACTCAGAAAGGACGGTACACTGAAGCTTTCTTT.

This sequence joins TRBV6-6 and TRBJ1-1, with 8 bases fitting TRBD1. V was pared by 6 bases and J by 1 base, with 4 bases of the junction left unmatched. CDR3 length equals 14 residues. Per the germline V gene, CDR1 is MNHNY and CDR2 is SVGAGI (reference sequence). The CDR3 DNA sequence: TGTGCCAGCAGCTACGGGACAGGGAACACTGAAGCTTTCTTT. It codes for CASSYGTGNTEAFF.

This clone has only a few counts. The chain is built from TRBV6-1 and TRBJ1-3; no firm D call. The length of the CDR3 is 13 residues. Trimming shortened V by 6 bases and J by 0 bases, and 6 bases separated the two germline ends. Per the germline V gene, CDR1 is MNHNS and CDR2 is SASEGT. CDR3 nucleotide sequence: TGTGCCAGCAGACCGAACTCTGGAAACACCATATATTTT. Translation: CASRPNSGNTIYF.

The chain has TRBV7-9 and TRBJ2-7, with TRBD1 matching 9 bases. CDR3 length: 12 residues. V gave up 5 bases and J gave up 12 bases; unmatched junction bases: 8. CDR1 is SEHNR and CDR2 is FQNEAQ in the germline V gene (reference sequence). The CDR3 sequence is CASSPPGQGVYF. In nucleotides, the CDR3 is TGTGCCAGCAGCCCCCCGGGACAGGGTGTGTACTTC.

This chain links TRBV28 with TRBJ1-4, with TRBD1 identical over 7 bases. Germline V CDR1 and CDR2: MDHEN, SYDVKM. The CDR3 totals 13 residues. The trim removed 10 bases at V and 4 bases at J, leaving 6 bases unmatched. DNA of the CDR3: TGTGCCATTACAGGGGCGAATAATGAAAAACTGTTTTTT. This encodes CAITGANNEKLFF. Full variable domain (missing parts from reference TRBV28 and TRBJ1-4): DVKVTQSSRYLVKRTGEKVFLECVQDMDHENMFWYRQDPGLGLRLIYFSYDVKMKEKGDIPEGYSVSREKKERFSLILESASTNQTSMYLCAITGANNEKLFFGSGTQLSVL.

This chain uses TRBV6-5 with TRBJ1-5; no clear D gene. Germline-derived CDR1 and CDR2 are MNHEY and SVGAGI. The CDR3 has 14 residues. Trimming stripped 8 bases from V and 6 bases from J, with 17 bases between. CDR3 nucleotide sequence: TGTGCCAGCGCCCCCCGGGTTTCGGGTCAGCCCCAGCATTTT. This translates into CASAPRVSGQPQHF.

In its sample, this clone was seen a few times. The chain combines TRBV14 with TRBJ1-1, with D perhaps matching TRBD1 (5 bases). Germline CDR1 SGHDN, CDR2 FVKESK. Trimming cost V 2 bases and J 4 bases, with 11 bases left between them. The CDR3 contains 14 residues. The CDR3 sequence is CASSQLRGSTEAFF. Written as DNA, the CDR3 is TGTGCCAGCAGCCAACTGAGGGGAAGCACTGAAGCTTTCTTT.

The rearrangement joins TRBV19 to TRBJ2-3; 10 nucleotides align to TRBD2. V shed 6 bases and J 5 bases; nucleotides not matched to a gene: 8. Germline V gene data show CDR1 as LNHDA and CDR2 as SQIVND (reference sequence). CDR3 length: 15 residues. The CDR3 DNA follows: TGTGCCAGTAGGCCTGAGCGGGAGGGATTAGATACGCAGTATTTT. This codes for CASRPEREGLDTQYF.

The rearrangement links TRBV27 to TRBJ2-7, with TRBD2 identical over 7 bases. The CDR3 has 14 amino acids. CDR1 MNHEY and CDR2 SMNVEV come from the germline V gene (reference sequence). The V gene end was trimmed by 5 bases and the J gene end by 7 bases; junction bases not matched to a gene: 11. The CDR3: CASSGGGNSGEQYF. DNA of the CDR3: TGTGCCAGCAGTGGGGGGGGAAACTCGGGTGAGCAGTACTTC.